This T cell receptor (beta chain) came from a study of T cell responses to AZD1222 COVID-19 vaccine (dated by TCRdb to the early 2020s). Regarding the study in general: AZD1222 recipients with second doses at about 4 weeks or about 12 weeks were pooled, because spike-specific TCR depth and breadth did not differ between schedules. A total of under 250 trial participants underwent TCR sequencing, of whom approximately 200 had received two doses of AZD1222 and 26 had received two doses of the MenACWY control vaccine. Trial participants were enrolled by age into subgroups of 18-55, 56-69 and 70-plus years, and 148, 28 and 57 TCR-sequenced participants, respectively, were included in these subgroups.

The germline V gene provides CDR1 SGHAT and CDR2 FQNNGV. The CDR3 runs 13 residues from the cysteine to the phenylalanine. Of the read, only the CDR3 DNA is kept; its 39 bases are in frame from base 1. A distance of 6 bases separates the germline ends of V and J, which lose 1 base and 3 bases respectively. The time point label corresponds to: baseline before first vaccination. Samples from vaccinated people were obtained from the UK trials COV001 and COV002, which included a single-blind randomized controlled phase 2/3 trial of AZD1222 (ChAdOx1 nCoV-19) in healthy adults. For TCRbeta chain sequencing, PBMC samples were collected from trial participants at day 0 and at day 28 after the second dose. About this clone itself: This receptor's antigen is unknown. Qualities for individual bases were not recorded, and no much larger clone is one base off.

Results the study describes overall, beyond this receptor: Reportedly, close to half of the unique spike-specific TCRs recognized epitopes lying outside the regions that are mutated in the B.1.351 and B.1.1.7 variants. Participants were mostly white British and included more females than males, and it was suggested by the authors that clonal diversity may have been underestimated. The vaccine-associated CD4 TCRs covered the entire spike protein, and the dominant responses fell in regions 160-218 and 743-854. A significant rise in spike-specific TCR breadth and depth was observed after two AZD1222 doses relative to day 0 and relative to MenACWY recipients. The 56-69-year group was small, and its depth increase did not reach significance, likely because of low power. Because no day 14 peak-response samples were available, the repertoires could be characterized only after the peak T cell response. Conclusions about previously exposed vaccinees are limited, since just a handful of AZD1222 recipients were seropositive for SARS-CoV-2 at baseline.

The CDR3 regions of human TCRbeta chains were analyzed by immunosequencing. Under the source paper's analysis protocol: TCRs in the repertoires were compared against a reference library of SARS-CoV-2-specific TCRs that had been generated with the MIRA antigen-specificity platform. Breadth meant the fraction of unique TCRs that were SARS-CoV-2-associated, whereas depth meant the fraction of total T cells that were SARS-CoV-2-associated. Each spike-specific TCR was assigned to its reactive spike region and to a CD4 or CD8 class using the MIRA data. Log10-transformed breadth and depth values were compared by one-way ANOVA with Sidak's multiple comparisons tests. Here the immuneACCESS table is served through TCRdb, limited to in-frame sequences with V and J called. Missing clones are a known gap in these copies; in checked studies unresolved V genes cover under half, and the rest lacks a known reason. The V and J calls and clone size are taken from that table; D and trimming were inferred from the DNA. This sample lists tens of thousands of clones; more than 90% were detected once. 3.5% to 5% of the sample comes from the top ten.

The clonotype comes from an adult in good health. The chain couples TRBV11-2 to TRBJ1-2, with the D gene too uncertain to name. The sequencing used peripheral blood, collected on day 0 of AZD1222 vaccination. The nucleotide sequence reads as follows: TGTGCCAGCAGCTTAGCCCAGGACTATGGCTACACCTTC. Its protein reads: CASSLAQDYGYTF. Here the CDR3 is joined to the reference TRBV11-2 and TRBJ1-2 genes, and the full variable domain is: EAGVAQSPRYKIIEKRQSVAFWCNPISGHATLYWYQQILGQGPKLLIQFQNNGVVDDSQLPKDRFSAERLKGVDSTLKIQPAKLEDSAVYLCASSLAQDYGYTFGSGTRLTVV.